Here is one TCR beta chain with its context. Germline CDR1 SGHVS, CDR2 FNYEAQ. This CDR3 has 13 amino acids. V was clipped by 3 bases and J by 10 bases, with 13 bases between them. The assay was immunoSEQ multiplex PCR, and TCRdb's table has in-frame clones only and misses some. Of roughly 50,000 clones in the sample, 85% to 90% were seen once. These data belong to a study of OX40 agonist ivuxolimab in advanced cancers. Sequencing used CD4+ or CD8+ T cells sorted from blood, obtained in a trial of the OX40 agonist ivuxolimab. This TCR was sampled from an adult with an advanced solid tumor such as melanoma, head and neck, liver or kidney cancer. The chain uses TRBV7-6 and TRBJ2-1; TRBD2 is a possible D gene (7 bases). CDR3 amino acids: CASSFAGAGEQFF. CDR3 DNA sequence: TGTGCCAGCAGCTTTGCGGGGGCTGGGGAGCAGTTCTTC.